The 4 T cell receptor beta chains below all came from one sample that was sequenced in a study of shared clonotypes between healthy human individuals. Some clones are missing from TCRdb's copy, which holds only in-frame ones; the method was immunoSEQ multiplex PCR. The sample comprises about 1 million clones, roughly 75% of which are singletons, and over 1.3% rests with the top ten. The sample taken for sequencing was memory CD4+ T cells sorted from blood. Documented subset: CD45RA-negative fraction. The receptors come from a man aged 18-30 years in good health.

This chain links TRBV7-2 with TRBJ2-3; 9 bases match TRBD2. The CDR3 length is 18 residues. The germline V gene has CDR1 SGHTA and CDR2 FQGNSA. The junction had 17 bases not matched to a gene; V was cut back by 5 bases and J by 5 bases. DNA of the CDR3: TGTGCCAGCAGCACCTGGGCGGGAGGGCCCCGGGAGGGAGATACGCAGTATTTT. The encoded protein is CASSTWAGGPREGDTQYF.

V usage is TRBV4-2 and J usage is TRBJ1-4; D is ambiguous. The CDR3 is made up of 13 amino acids. Germline-derived CDR1 and CDR2 are LGHNA and YNFKEQ. V lost 1 base and J lost 7, with 7 bases in between. CDR3 region: CASSQVMGEKLFF. CDR3 coding DNA: TGTGCCAGCAGCCAAGTTATGGGTGAAAAACTGTTTTTT.

The chain links TRBV13 to TRBJ1-1, with D possibly being TRBD1 (6 bases). Germline V lookup: CDR1 PRHDT, CDR2 FYEKMQ (reference sequence). Trimming left V 2 bases short and J 8 bases short, with 9 bases between. This CDR3 spans 12 amino acids. The CDR3 protein is CASSLQGMEAFF. In DNA form, the CDR3 reads TGTGCCAGCAGCTTACAGGGGATGGAAGCTTTCTTT.

The chain combines TRBV18 with TRBJ1-3; possible D gene TRBD1, 6 bases. Germline values: CDR1 KGHSH, CDR2 LQKENI. Trimming cost V 2 bases and J 0 bases, with 11 bases left between them. The CDR3 is 16 amino acids. The CDR3 bases are TGTGCCAGCTCACCAATCAGGGGACACTCTGGAAACACCATATATTTT. Protein product: CASSPIRGHSGNTIYF.